Below are 15 T cell receptor beta chains sequenced from a single sample in a study of blood T cell repertoires in COVID-19. Produced via immunoSEQ multiplex PCR; TCRdb's table is partial and in-frame only. The table shows about 46,000 clones, with roughly 88% occurring only once. The sequenced material came from peripheral blood. The receptors derive from a human donor in a cohort sampled during active COVID-19. The donor label of this sample is uncertain.

The gene calls are TRBV11-2 and TRBJ2-5; the match to TRBD2 covers 7 bases. The CDR3 totals 15 residues. Germline-derived CDR1 and CDR2 are SGHAT and FQNNGV. The junction had 7 bases not matched to a gene; V was cut back by 5 bases and J by 1 base. The CDR3 region is CASSRLGGGQETQYF. The CDR3 DNA reads TGTGCCAGCAGCCGTCTTGGCGGGGGCCAAGAGACCCAGTACTTC.

This chain connects TRBV18 to TRBJ1-1; 7 positions agree with TRBD1. Germline-derived CDR1 and CDR2 are KGHSH and LQKENI. Trimming cost V 4 bases and J 4 bases; bases outside gene matches: 9. This CDR3 has 15 amino acids. CDR3 amino acids: CASSRQTGLATEAFF. The CDR3, as DNA: TGTGCCAGCTCACGGCAGACAGGGTTGGCCACTGAAGCTTTCTTT.

The rearrangement joins TRBV18 to TRBJ1-5; 8 bases fit TRBD1. Losses at the gene ends were 4 bases for V and 6 bases for J; bases not matched to a gene: 8. CDR1 is KGHSH, CDR2 LQKENI, per germline. The length of the CDR3 is 15 residues. The CDR3 DNA follows: TGTGCCAGCTCACATGGCAGGGGGCTGGGTCAGCCCCAGCATTTT. Its translation: CASSHGRGLGQPQHF. Variable domain in full (rest from reference TRBV18 and TRBJ1-5): NAGVMQNPRHLVRRRGQEARLRCSPMKGHSHVYWYRQLPEEGLKFMVYLQKENIIDESGMPKERFSAEFPKEGPSILRIQQVVRGDSAAYFCASSHGRGLGQPQHFGDGTRLSIL.

The rearrangement links TRBV2 to TRBJ1-2; D is possibly TRBD1 (6 bases). CDR1 and CDR2 from the germline V gene are SNHLY and FYNNEI. This CDR3 region has 15 residues. Trimming left V 3 bases short and J 7 bases short, with 18 bases between. CDR3 sequence reads: CASSDGTPRLLGYTF. In DNA, the CDR3 is TGTGCCAGCAGTGACGGGACACCGCGACTCCTTGGCTACACCTTC.

This clone was detected only a few times. J is TRBJ2-1 and V is TRBV5-1, with D perhaps TRBD2 (5 bases). This CDR3 is built from 12 residues. V lost 5 bases to trimming and J lost 5 bases, with 8 bases between them. CDR1 and CDR2 from the germline V gene are SGHRS and YFSETQ. The CDR3 loop reads CASRRGNNEQFF. As DNA, the CDR3 is TGCGCCAGCAGGAGAGGGAACAATGAGCAGTTCTTC.

The chain carries TRBV14 and TRBJ1-3; tentatively, D is TRBD1 (6 bases). CDR1 and CDR2 from the germline V gene are SGHDN and FVKESK. The CDR3 extends over 17 amino acids. Trimming cost V 2 bases and J 4 bases, with 18 bases left between them. The CDR3 sequence is CASSQIQGRPGGNTIYF. Written as DNA, the CDR3 is TGTGCCAGCAGCCAAATACAGGGTCGGCCGGGGGGAAACACCATATATTTT.

The CDR3 DNA reads as TGTGCCAGCAGCTCACGCGGGGTAACTCCGTTCTCTGGAAACACCATATATTTT. Translated: CASSSRGVTPFSGNTIYF. V is TRBV7-2 and J is TRBJ1-3, with D unresolved. The CDR3 loop spans 18 amino acids. Trimming removed 4 bases from V and 0 bases from J, with 19 bases in between. Germline CDR1 and CDR2: SGHTA and FQGNSA.

The genes are TRBV28 and TRBJ1-5; perhaps TRBD1 as D (5 bases). Trimming cost V 7 bases and J 6 bases, with 13 bases left between them. Germline loops: CDR1 MDHEN, CDR2 SYDVKM. This CDR3 is built from 13 residues. The CDR3 loop is CASTSEGSQPQHF. DNA of the CDR3: TGTGCCAGCACCTCGGAGGGGAGTCAGCCCCAGCATTTT.

This clone appeared a few times. The chain recombines TRBV27 with TRBJ1-3; D unresolved. The CDR3 consists of 13 residues. CDR1 is MNHEY, CDR2 SMNVEV, per germline (reference sequence). V gave up 6 bases and J gave up 0 bases, with 6 bases separating them. CDR3 region: CASRASSGNTIYF. CDR3 bases: TGTGCCAGCAGGGCCAGCTCTGGAAACACCATATATTTT.

This chain uses TRBV4-2 with TRBJ1-5, with unresolved D. Trimming removed 4 bases from V and 4 bases from J, with 8 bases in between. Germline V CDR1 and CDR2: LGHNA, YNFKEQ. CDR3 size: 13 residues. The CDR3 region has the DNA TGTGCCAGCAGCCCGTCCAGAAATCAGCCCCAGCATTTT. This codes for CASSPSRNQPQHF.

This chain joins TRBV10-2 and TRBJ2-7, with 9 bases identical to TRBD1. This CDR3 contains 15 residues. CDR1 is WSHSY, CDR2 SAAADI, per germline. V trimming: 6 bases; J trimming: 5 bases; junction bases outside the gene matches: 11. CDR3 region: CASRRWDRDDDEQYF. CDR3 nucleotide sequence: TGCGCCAGCAGAAGATGGGACAGGGATGATGACGAGCAGTACTTC.

This clone was seen only once. The gene calls are TRBV12-3 or TRBV12-4 and TRBJ1-6; possibly TRBD1 for D (6 bases). Trimming took off 5 bases at V and 10 bases at J, with 9 bases between the two ends. The CDR3 runs 12 residues. The CDR3 DNA reads as TGTGCCAGCAGTACAGGGCGGTCACCCCTCCACTTT. This translates into CASSTGRSPLHF.

The CDR3 spells CASTPTGDAQETQYF. CDR3 sequence (DNA): TGTGCCAGCACCCCGACAGGGGACGCCCAAGAGACCCAGTACTTC. The rearrangement uses TRBV7-3 and TRBJ2-5, with TRBD1 matching 8 bases. The length of the CDR3 is 15 residues. Per germline, CDR1 SGHTA and CDR2 FQGTGA. The V and J ends lost 7 bases and 1 base, in that order; junction bases with no gene match: 8.

The chain couples TRBV5-6 to TRBJ2-1; D is undetermined. CDR1 SGHDT and CDR2 YYEEEE come from the germline V gene. The CDR3 is 16 amino acids. Deletions cut 0 bases from V and 0 bases from J, with 10 bases between. CDR3 bases: TGTGCCAGCAGCTTGGAAGACTGGAGCTCCTACAATGAGCAGTTCTTC. Translated, it gives CASSLEDWSSYNEQFF.

J is TRBJ1-1 and V is TRBV5-1; D remains ambiguous. Trimming left V 1 base short and J 4 bases short, with 14 bases between. Germline V lookup: CDR1 SGHRS, CDR2 YFSETQ. This CDR3 is 15 amino acids long. The CDR3 sequence: CASSLKTGWGTEAFF. The CDR3 DNA is TGCGCCAGCAGCTTGAAGACGGGGTGGGGCACTGAAGCTTTCTTT. Using reference TRBV5-1 and TRBJ1-1 for the parts outside the CDR3, the full variable domain is KAGVTQTPRYLIKTRGQQVTLSCSPISGHRSVSWYQQTPGQGLQFLFEYFSETQRNKGNFPGRFSGRQFSNSRSEMNVSTLELGDSALYLCASSLKTGWGTEAFFGQGTRLTVV.